The 5 T cell receptor beta chains presented below share a single source sample, sequenced in a study of read filtering for tumor transcriptome and immune sequencing. This library used approximately 0.4 ug RNA and molecular barcoded adaptors spanning alpha/delta and beta/gamma chains. MiXCR was run by TCRdb on the reads, yielding one entry per CDR3 protein. The sample yields about 62,000 distinct CDR3 sequences, around a fifth seen once. Sequencing was done on a sample of a population of CD138-negative cells sorted from bone marrow. The receptor set was obtained from a donor at least 40 years old with multiple myeloma.

This clonotype was counted many times. This chain connects TRBV28 to TRBJ2-3, with TRBD2 identical over 7 bases. CDR3 length equals 15 residues. Germline V lookup: CDR1 MDHEN, CDR2 SYDVKM. V shed 8 bases and J 4 bases; nucleotides not matched to a gene: 12. Here the CDR3 reads CASAPPGGWADTQYF. The DNA for the CDR3 is TGTGCCAGCGCACCCCCGGGAGGATGGGCAGATACGCAGTATTTT.

With regard to this clonotype: This may come from a read error, since a much larger clone is one base off. This rearrangement joins TRBV20-1 to TRBJ2-5; no reliable D call. The CDR3 has 11 residues. Germline V lookup: CDR1 DFQATT, CDR2 SNEGSKA (reference sequence). With 5 bases removed from V and 2 bases from J, the gap between germline ends came to 6 bases. The DNA of the CDR3 is TGCAGTGCTGGACCGCAAGAGACCCAGTACTTC. Its translation: CSAGPQETQYF.

This clonotype has a handful of counts. The chain uses TRBV12-3 or TRBV12-4 and TRBJ2-1; D remains unclear. Trimming took off 4 bases at V and 10 bases at J, with 11 bases between the two ends. The CDR3 is 12 amino acids. The DNA for the CDR3 is TGTGCCAGCAGTTCGAGGCTAGGGGAGCAGTTCTTC. Its protein product is CASSSRLGEQFF.

This clonotype was found once. Since a much larger clone is just one base distant, this may be a read error. V and J are TRBV5-1 and TRBJ2-7; 10 bases are shared with TRBD1. Germline CDR1 and CDR2: SGHRS and YFSETQ. The CDR3 spans 13 residues. Here the CDR3 DNA reads TGCGCCGGCAGCTTGGACAGGGGGACCGAGCAGTACTTC. Protein: CAGSLDRGTEQYF.

This clonotype was observed at least ten times. The CDR3: CASINAENRDVYNEQFF. The CDR3 DNA reads TGTGCCAGCATTAATGCAGAAAACAGGGATGTCTACAATGAGCAGTTCTTC. The V call is TRBV6-5, the J call TRBJ2-1; perhaps TRBD1 as D (6 bases). Germline V lookup: CDR1 MNHEY, CDR2 SVGAGI. Trimming took off 7 bases at V and 3 bases at J, with 22 bases between the two ends. The length of the CDR3 is 17 residues.